Reported below is one T cell receptor beta chain. No antigen is known for it. Produced via immunoSEQ multiplex PCR; TCRdb's table is partial and in-frame only. The table has 200,000 or so clones, 92% seen once; the top ten hold less than 11%. The data were taken from a study of T cell responses to AZD1222 COVID-19 vaccine. V lost 5 bases and J lost 4, with 14 bases in between. The CDR3 covers 14 residues. Germline CDR1 MNHEY, CDR2 SVGAGI. Study-wide results and caveats: Reportedly, nearly half the spike-specific TCRs target unmutated variant regions. Donor demographics were predominantly white British with a female majority; clonal diversity may be underestimated. None of the repertoires were sampled until the peak T cell response had passed. Breadth and depth of Spike-specific TCRs rose after two AZD1222 doses.

This clonotype originated in an adult in good health. The sequenced sample was peripheral blood, obtained on day 0 of AZD1222 vaccination. The chain couples TRBV6-5 to TRBJ2-5; D is perhaps TRBD2 (6 bases). CDR3 sequence: CASSTRGRLETQYF. DNA for the CDR3: TGTGCCAGCAGTACTCGGGGGAGATTAGAGACCCAGTACTTC.